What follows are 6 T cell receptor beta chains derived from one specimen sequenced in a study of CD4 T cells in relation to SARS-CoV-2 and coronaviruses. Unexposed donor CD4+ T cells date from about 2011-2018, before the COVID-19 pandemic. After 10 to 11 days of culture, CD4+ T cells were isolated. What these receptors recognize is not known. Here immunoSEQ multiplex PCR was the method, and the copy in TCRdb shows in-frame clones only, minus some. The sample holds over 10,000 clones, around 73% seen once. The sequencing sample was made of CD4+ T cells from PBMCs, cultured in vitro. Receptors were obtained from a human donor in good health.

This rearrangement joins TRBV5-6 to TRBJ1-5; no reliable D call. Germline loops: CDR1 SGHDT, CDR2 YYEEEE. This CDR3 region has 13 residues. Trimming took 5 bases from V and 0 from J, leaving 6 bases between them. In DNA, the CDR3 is TGTGCCAGCAGTAGGTTTAGCAATCAGCCCCAGCATTTT. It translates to CASSRFSNQPQHF. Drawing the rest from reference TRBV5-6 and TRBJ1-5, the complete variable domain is DAGVTQSPTHLIKTRGQQVTLRCSPKSGHDTVSWYQQALGQGPQFIFQYYEEEERQRGNFPDRFSGHQFPNYSSELNVNALLLGDSALYLCASSRFSNQPQHFGDGTRLSIL.

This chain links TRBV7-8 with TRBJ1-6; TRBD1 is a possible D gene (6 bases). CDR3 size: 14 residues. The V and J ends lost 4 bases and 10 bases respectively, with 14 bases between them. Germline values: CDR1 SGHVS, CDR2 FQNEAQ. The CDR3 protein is CASSSLQGQSPLHF. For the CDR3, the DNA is TGTGCCAGCAGCTCATTGCAGGGGCAATCACCCCTCCACTTT.

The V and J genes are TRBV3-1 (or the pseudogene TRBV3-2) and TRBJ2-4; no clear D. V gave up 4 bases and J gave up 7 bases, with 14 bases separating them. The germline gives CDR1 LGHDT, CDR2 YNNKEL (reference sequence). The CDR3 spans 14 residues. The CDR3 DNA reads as TGTGCCAGCAGCCCAGGTGGTGGCAGGAACATTCAGTACTTC. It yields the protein CASSPGGGRNIQYF.

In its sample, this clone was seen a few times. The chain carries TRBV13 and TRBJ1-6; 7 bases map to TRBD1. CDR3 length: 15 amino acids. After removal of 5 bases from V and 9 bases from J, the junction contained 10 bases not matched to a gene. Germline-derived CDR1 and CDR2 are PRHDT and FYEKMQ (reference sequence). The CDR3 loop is CASSPRNTGVSPLHF. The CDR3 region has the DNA TGTGCCAGCAGCCCTAGGAATACAGGGGTTTCACCCCTCCACTTT.

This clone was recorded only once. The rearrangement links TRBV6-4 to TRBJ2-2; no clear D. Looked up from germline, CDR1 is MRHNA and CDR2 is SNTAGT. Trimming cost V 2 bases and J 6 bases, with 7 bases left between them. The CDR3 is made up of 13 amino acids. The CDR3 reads CASSDGGPGELFF. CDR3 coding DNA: TGTGCCAGCAGTGACGGTGGGCCCGGGGAGCTGTTTTTT.

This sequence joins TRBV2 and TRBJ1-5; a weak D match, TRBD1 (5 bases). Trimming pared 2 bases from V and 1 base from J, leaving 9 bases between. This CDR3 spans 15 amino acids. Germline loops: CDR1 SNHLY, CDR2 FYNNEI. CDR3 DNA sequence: TGTGCCAGCAGTGAAATGGGGGAGAGCAATCAGCCCCAGCATTTT. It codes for CASSEMGESNQPQHF.